This TCR beta chain was sequenced during a study of patients and donors after allogeneic stem cell transplantation. MiXCR, applied by TCRdb to the RT-PCR reads, yields one record per CDR3 protein. The table records approximately 160,000 distinct CDR3 sequences, around 30% of them present only once. The CDR3 totals 14 residues. Trimming took 3 bases from V and 9 from J, leaving 19 bases between them. From germline, CDR1 is SGDLS and CDR2 YYNGEE. J is TRBJ2-7 and V is TRBV9; D remains ambiguous. Sequenced material: blood, either unsorted or a sorted T cell fraction (not recorded which). This TCR was recovered from a human donor who was either an allogeneic HSCT recipient or a stem cell or donor lymphocyte infusion donor (not recorded which). It is not recorded whose cells these are; they may come from a transplant donor. The CDR3 reads CASSGIGPARRQYF. CDR3 nucleotides: TGTGCCAGCAGCGGGATTGGACCGGCGAGGCGGCAGTACTTC.